These T cell receptor beta chains were read from a single sample in a study of blood T cell repertoires in COVID-19. The method was immunoSEQ multiplex PCR; TCRdb's version includes in-frame clones alone and lacks a portion of them. The sample holds over 25,000 clones, about 80% seen once. Sequencing was done on a sample of peripheral blood. Receptor source: a man between 65 and 85 years old with active COVID-19. Both conserved end residues are part of each CDR3. D genes are given only for firm matches. Size is omitted from some rows. Given values are once, few, many or a class for expanded clones.

len: 14
d_gene: -
v_gene: TRBV24-1
j_gene: TRBJ1-5
abundance: few
CDR3nt: TGTGCCACCAGTGATCCCGGGACAAAGGGGCCCCAGCATTTT
CDR3aa: CATSDPGTKGPQHF

len: 13
d_gene: -
v_gene: TRBV10-3
j_gene: TRBJ1-5
abundance: -
CDR3nt: TGTGCCACCGATGACAGGCTCAATCAGCCCCAGCATTTT
CDR3aa: CATDDRLNQPQHF

len: 13
d_gene: TRBD1
v_gene: TRBV13
j_gene: TRBJ1-4
abundance: -
CDR3nt: TGTGCCAGCAGCTCGGACAGGGACGAAAAACTGTTTTTT
CDR3aa: CASSSDRDEKLFF

len: 15
d_gene: TRBD2
v_gene: TRBV28
j_gene: TRBJ2-1
abundance: -
CDR3nt: TGTGCCAGCAGCTTGGGACTAGCGGGGATCCATGAGCAGTTCTTC
CDR3aa: CASSLGLAGIHEQFF

len: 15
d_gene: -
v_gene: TRBV2
j_gene: TRBJ1-1
abundance: -
CDR3nt: TGTGCCAGCAGTGAAGGTGGAGGGTTGGGGACTGAAGCTTTCTTT
CDR3aa: CASSEGGGLGTEAFF

len: 11
d_gene: -
v_gene: TRBV29-1
j_gene: TRBJ2-7
abundance: -
CDR3nt: TGCAGCGTTCTCAGGGGGGAGATCAAGTACTTC
CDR3aa: CSVLRGEIKYF

len: 12
d_gene: TRBD2
v_gene: TRBV7-9
j_gene: TRBJ2-1
abundance: -
CDR3nt: TGTGCCAGCAGCTTAGAAAGGACTAGGCAGTTCTTC
CDR3aa: CASSLERTRQFF

len: 15
d_gene: TRBD1
v_gene: TRBV12-5
j_gene: TRBJ2-5
abundance: -
CDR3nt: TGTGCTAGTGGTTCCGGACAGGGGGGGCAAGAGACCCAGTACTTC
CDR3aa: CASGSGQGGQETQYF

len: 18
d_gene: TRBD1
v_gene: TRBV10-1
j_gene: TRBJ1-6
abundance: once
CDR3nt: TGCGCCAGCTGTGGGGGACAGGGATGGGGACCGGGGGATTCACCCCTCCACTTT
CDR3aa: CASCGGQGWGPGDSPLHF

len: 17
d_gene: TRBD1
v_gene: TRBV7-6
j_gene: TRBJ1-4
abundance: -
CDR3nt: TGTGCCAGCAGCGAGCGGAGGGACAGTGCAACTAATGAAAAACTGTTTTTT
CDR3aa: CASSERRDSATNEKLFF

len: 12
d_gene: TRBD1
v_gene: TRBV12-5
j_gene: TRBJ2-5
abundance: -
CDR3nt: TGTGCTAGTGGTTTGGCCCAGGGGGCCCAGTACTTC
CDR3aa: CASGLAQGAQYF

len: 18
d_gene: -
v_gene: TRBV5-6
j_gene: TRBJ2-2
abundance: once
CDR3nt: TGTGCCAGCAGCTTCCCCGCTATGTCGGGGACGAACACCGGGGAGCTGTTTTTT
CDR3aa: CASSFPAMSGTNTGELFF

len: 15
d_gene: -
v_gene: TRBV11-3
j_gene: TRBJ2-3
abundance: -
CDR3nt: TGTGCCAGCAGCTTAGGAGTGAAAAGCACAGATACGCAGTATTTT
CDR3aa: CASSLGVKSTDTQYF

len: 14
d_gene: -
v_gene: TRBV19
j_gene: TRBJ1-2
abundance: -
CDR3nt: TGTGCCAGTAGTATACAGCGCTCCCAGTATGGCTACACCTTC
CDR3aa: CASSIQRSQYGYTF

len: 15
d_gene: -
v_gene: TRBV28
j_gene: TRBJ2-1
abundance: -
CDR3nt: TGTGCCAGCAGTTTAAATGGACGGGGATACAATGAGCAGTTCTTC
CDR3aa: CASSLNGRGYNEQFF

len: 12
d_gene: -
v_gene: TRBV28
j_gene: TRBJ1-2
abundance: -
CDR3nt: TGTGCCAGCAGATCCCATGGCAGCGACTACACCTTC
CDR3aa: CASRSHGSDYTF

len: 16
d_gene: TRBD1
v_gene: TRBV9
j_gene: TRBJ2-3
abundance: medium-sized
CDR3nt: TGTGCCAGCAGCGTGGGGACAGGGTTGAGCACAGATACGCAGTATTTT
CDR3aa: CASSVGTGLSTDTQYF

len: 13
d_gene: -
v_gene: TRBV6-5
j_gene: TRBJ2-3
abundance: -
CDR3nt: TGTGCCAGCAGCAGGGATCACACAGATACGCAGTATTTT
CDR3aa: CASSRDHTDTQYF

len: 14
d_gene: TRBD1
v_gene: TRBV7-8
j_gene: TRBJ1-6
abundance: -
CDR3nt: TGTGCCAGCAGGCCCGGGACAGGGTGGTCACCCCTCCACTTT
CDR3aa: CASRPGTGWSPLHF

len: 14
d_gene: -
v_gene: TRBV7-2
j_gene: TRBJ1-1
abundance: -
CDR3nt: TGTGCCAGCAGCCCCCACCAGGGAAACACTGAAGCTTTCTTT
CDR3aa: CASSPHQGNTEAFF

len: 13
d_gene: TRBD1
v_gene: TRBV28
j_gene: TRBJ2-3
abundance: -
CDR3nt: TGTGCCAGCAGCCCAGGGGGAGTAGATACGCAGTATTTT
CDR3aa: CASSPGGVDTQYF

len: 15
d_gene: -
v_gene: TRBV11-2
j_gene: TRBJ2-7
abundance: -
CDR3nt: TGTGCCAGCAGCTTAGGATCTAACCAATTCTACGAGCAGTACTTC
CDR3aa: CASSLGSNQFYEQYF

len: 16
d_gene: -
v_gene: TRBV11-3
j_gene: TRBJ2-1
abundance: -
CDR3nt: TGTGCCAGCAGCTCACCTCGAGGACACCCGCCCGACGAGCAGTTCTTC
CDR3aa: CASSSPRGHPPDEQFF

len: 14
d_gene: TRBD1
v_gene: TRBV19
j_gene: TRBJ2-3
abundance: -
CDR3nt: TGTGCCAGTAGTATAGAACAGGGGGCAGATACGCAGTATTTT
CDR3aa: CASSIEQGADTQYF

len: 13
d_gene: -
v_gene: TRBV5-1
j_gene: TRBJ2-7
abundance: -
CDR3nt: TGCGCCAGCAGCTTGAATGGCAACTACGAGCAGTACTTC
CDR3aa: CASSLNGNYEQYF

len: 15
d_gene: -
v_gene: TRBV4-1
j_gene: TRBJ2-7
abundance: -
CDR3nt: TGCGCCAGCAGCCAAGGGGGGGGCGGTCTGTACGAGCAGTACTTC
CDR3aa: CASSQGGGGLYEQYF

len: 14
d_gene: -
v_gene: TRBV19
j_gene: TRBJ1-6
abundance: -
CDR3nt: TGTGCCAGTAGCCTCATAGGTAGCGAATCACCCCTCCACTTT
CDR3aa: CASSLIGSESPLHF

len: 15
d_gene: -
v_gene: TRBV5-5
j_gene: TRBJ1-1
abundance: -
CDR3nt: TGTGCCAGCAGCTCCATGACAGGTTGGAACACTGAAGCTTTCTTT
CDR3aa: CASSSMTGWNTEAFF

len: 13
d_gene: TRBD2
v_gene: TRBV6-2/TRBV6-3
j_gene: TRBJ2-2
abundance: -
CDR3nt: TGTGCCAGCAGTTACTCTCGGACTAGTTGGCTGTTTTTT
CDR3aa: CASSYSRTSWLFF

len: 18
d_gene: -
v_gene: TRBV4-2
j_gene: TRBJ2-5
abundance: -
CDR3nt: TGTGCCAGCAGCCAAGTTTCTCCGTTGCGGGGGCTACAAGAGACCCAGTACTTC
CDR3aa: CASSQVSPLRGLQETQYF

len: 14
d_gene: TRBD1
v_gene: TRBV18
j_gene: TRBJ2-2
abundance: -
CDR3nt: TGTGCCAGCTCACGGGACAGGGATACCGGGGAGCTGTTTTTT
CDR3aa: CASSRDRDTGELFF

len: 15
d_gene: -
v_gene: TRBV5-8
j_gene: TRBJ2-3
abundance: -
CDR3nt: TGTGCCAGCAGCTTTAGAGCTTCGGGCACAGATACGCAGTATTTT
CDR3aa: CASSFRASGTDTQYF

len: 12
d_gene: TRBD1
v_gene: TRBV30
j_gene: TRBJ1-1
abundance: -
CDR3nt: TGTGCCTGGAGTGTCCCGACAGGGAAAGCTTTCTTT
CDR3aa: CAWSVPTGKAFF

len: 14
d_gene: -
v_gene: TRBV2
j_gene: TRBJ1-5
abundance: -
CDR3nt: TGTGCCAGCAGTGAAAATGGGGCCAATCAGCCCCAGCATTTT
CDR3aa: CASSENGANQPQHF

len: 14
d_gene: -
v_gene: TRBV25-1
j_gene: TRBJ2-2
abundance: -
CDR3nt: TGTGCCAGCAGGGAGGACAGAGACACCGGGGAGCTGTTTTTT
CDR3aa: CASREDRDTGELFF

len: 16
d_gene: TRBD1
v_gene: TRBV2
j_gene: TRBJ1-1
abundance: few
CDR3nt: TGTGCCAGCAGTGAATGGGGACAGGGAACTGGGACTGAAGCTTTCTTT
CDR3aa: CASSEWGQGTGTEAFF

len: 13
d_gene: -
v_gene: TRBV5-4
j_gene: TRBJ1-5
abundance: -
CDR3nt: TGTGCCAGCAGCTTGCAAGGAGGTCAGCCCCAGCATTTT
CDR3aa: CASSLQGGQPQHF

len: 14
d_gene: TRBD1
v_gene: TRBV5-1
j_gene: TRBJ1-2
abundance: -
CDR3nt: TGCGCCAGCAGCTTGGACAGGGGGCAAGGTGGCTACACCTTC
CDR3aa: CASSLDRGQGGYTF

len: 17
d_gene: TRBD1
v_gene: TRBV7-8
j_gene: TRBJ1-3
abundance: few
CDR3nt: TGTGCCAGCAGCTTAGGACAGGGGAGTTACTCTGGAAACACCATATATTTT
CDR3aa: CASSLGQGSYSGNTIYF

len: 13
d_gene: -
v_gene: TRBV9
j_gene: TRBJ1-2
abundance: once
CDR3nt: TGTGCCAGCAGCGTTCAGGGTGGGTATGGCTACACCTTC
CDR3aa: CASSVQGGYGYTF

len: 16
d_gene: -
v_gene: TRBV9
j_gene: TRBJ1-6
abundance: -
CDR3nt: TGTGCCAGCAGCGACGGACAGCTCATTTTGGATTCACCCCTCCACTTT
CDR3aa: CASSDGQLILDSPLHF

len: 17
d_gene: TRBD1
v_gene: TRBV5-1
j_gene: TRBJ1-5
abundance: -
CDR3nt: TGCGCCAGCAGCCCTGGACAGGGCAACCCTAGCAATCAGCCCCAGCATTTT
CDR3aa: CASSPGQGNPSNQPQHF

len: 15
d_gene: -
v_gene: TRBV7-8
j_gene: TRBJ1-5
abundance: few
CDR3nt: TGTGCCAGCAGCTTCGCAGGGCGTGGGGATCAGCCCCAGCATTTT
CDR3aa: CASSFAGRGDQPQHF

len: 13
d_gene: TRBD1
v_gene: TRBV6-5
j_gene: TRBJ1-1
abundance: -
CDR3nt: TGTGCCAGCAGTTACGACAGGGGCGATCGGGCTTTCTTT
CDR3aa: CASSYDRGDRAFF